This T cell receptor (beta chain) derives from a study of CD8+ T cells in alopecia areata. Following extraction, RNA underwent reverse transcription to cDNA, which served as the sequencing template. The assay was immunoSEQ multiplex PCR, and TCRdb's table has in-frame clones only and misses some. The sample shows under 250,000 clones, more than 55% of them seen only once. The V gene lost 6 bases and the J gene lost 0 bases, with 26 bases spanning the gap. The CDR3 consists of 18 residues. Germline lookup yields CDR1 SQVTM and CDR2 ANQGSEA. This clone showed up just a few times. This TCR derives from a human donor in good health. The chain employs TRBV29-1 and TRBJ2-5, with unresolved D. The source material was CD8+ T cells sorted from blood. The CDR3 region has the DNA TGCAGCGTCCCACGTCCCGGTGGTGTGATGGGGTACCAAGAGACCCAGTACTTC. Translating it yields CSVPRPGGVMGYQETQYF.